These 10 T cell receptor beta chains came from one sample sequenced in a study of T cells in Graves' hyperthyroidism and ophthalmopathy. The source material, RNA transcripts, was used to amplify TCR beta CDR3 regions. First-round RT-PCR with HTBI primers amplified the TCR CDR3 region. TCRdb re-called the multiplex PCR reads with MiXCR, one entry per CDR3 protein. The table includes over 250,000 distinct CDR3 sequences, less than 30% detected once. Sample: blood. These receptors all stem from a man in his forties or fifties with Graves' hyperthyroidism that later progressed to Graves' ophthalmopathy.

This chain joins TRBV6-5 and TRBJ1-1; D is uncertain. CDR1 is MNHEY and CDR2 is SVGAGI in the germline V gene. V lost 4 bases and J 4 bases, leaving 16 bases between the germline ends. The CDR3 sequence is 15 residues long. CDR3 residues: CASSSRVQPGTEAFF. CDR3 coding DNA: TGTGCCAGCAGTTCGAGGGTGCAACCCGGCACTGAAGCTTTCTTT.

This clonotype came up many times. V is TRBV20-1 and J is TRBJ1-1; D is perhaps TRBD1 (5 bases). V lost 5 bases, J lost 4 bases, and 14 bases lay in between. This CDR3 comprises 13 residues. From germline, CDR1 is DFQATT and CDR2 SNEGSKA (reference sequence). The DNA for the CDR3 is TGCAGTGCTTCCAGTCGGGGCGGCACTGAAGCTTTCTTT. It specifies CSASSRGGTEAFF.

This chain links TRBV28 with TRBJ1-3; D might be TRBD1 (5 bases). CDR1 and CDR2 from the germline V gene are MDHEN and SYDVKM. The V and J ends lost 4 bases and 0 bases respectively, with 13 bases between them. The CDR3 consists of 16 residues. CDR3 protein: CASSSPGRNSGNTIYF. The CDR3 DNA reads TGTGCCAGCAGTTCACCGGGACGGAACTCTGGAAACACCATATATTTT. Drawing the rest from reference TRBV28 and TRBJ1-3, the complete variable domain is DVKVTQSSRYLVKRTGEKVFLECVQDMDHENMFWYRQDPGLGLRLIYFSYDVKMKEKGDIPEGYSVSREKKERFSLILESASTNQTSMYLCASSSPGRNSGNTIYFGEGSWLTVV.

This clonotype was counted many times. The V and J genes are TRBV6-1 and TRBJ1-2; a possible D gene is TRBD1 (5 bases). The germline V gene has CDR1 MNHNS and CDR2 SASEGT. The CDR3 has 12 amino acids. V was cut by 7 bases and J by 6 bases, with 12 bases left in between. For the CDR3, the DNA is TGTGCCAGCACTAGCAGGGTTGATGGCTACACCTTC. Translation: CASTSRVDGYTF.

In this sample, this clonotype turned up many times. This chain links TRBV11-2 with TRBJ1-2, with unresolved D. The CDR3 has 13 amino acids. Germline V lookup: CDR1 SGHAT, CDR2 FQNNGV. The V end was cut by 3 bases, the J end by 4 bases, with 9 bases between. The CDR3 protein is CASSFNTRYGYTF. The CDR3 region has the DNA TGTGCCAGCAGCTTTAACACCCGCTATGGCTACACCTTC.

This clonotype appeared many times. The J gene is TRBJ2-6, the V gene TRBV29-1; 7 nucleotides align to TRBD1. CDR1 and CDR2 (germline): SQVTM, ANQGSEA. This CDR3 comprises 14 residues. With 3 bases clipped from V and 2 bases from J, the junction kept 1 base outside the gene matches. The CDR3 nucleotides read TGCAGCGTTGATGGGACAGCTGGGGCCAACGTCCTGACTTTC. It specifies CSVDGTAGANVLTF.

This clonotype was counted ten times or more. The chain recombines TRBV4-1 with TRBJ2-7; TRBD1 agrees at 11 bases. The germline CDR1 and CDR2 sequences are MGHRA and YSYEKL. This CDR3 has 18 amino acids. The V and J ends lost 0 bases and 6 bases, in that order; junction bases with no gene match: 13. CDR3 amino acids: CASSQETDRGRVTLEQYF. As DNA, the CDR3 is TGCGCCAGCAGCCAAGAGACGGACAGGGGGCGCGTTACCCTCGAGCAGTACTTC.

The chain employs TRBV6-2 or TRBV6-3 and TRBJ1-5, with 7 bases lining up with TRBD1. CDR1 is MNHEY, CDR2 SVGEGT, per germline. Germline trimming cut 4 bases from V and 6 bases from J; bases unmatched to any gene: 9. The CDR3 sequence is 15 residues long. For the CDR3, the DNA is TGTGCCAGCAGTTCGACAGGGAAAGGTGGTCAGCCCCAGCATTTT. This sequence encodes CASSSTGKGGQPQHF.

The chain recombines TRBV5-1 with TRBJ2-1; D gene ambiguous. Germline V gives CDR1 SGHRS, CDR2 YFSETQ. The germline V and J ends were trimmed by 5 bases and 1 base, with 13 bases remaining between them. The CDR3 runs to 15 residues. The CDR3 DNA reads TGCGCCAGCAGGTTAGATGGGTTTTCCTACAATGAGCAGTTCTTC. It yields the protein CASRLDGFSYNEQFF.

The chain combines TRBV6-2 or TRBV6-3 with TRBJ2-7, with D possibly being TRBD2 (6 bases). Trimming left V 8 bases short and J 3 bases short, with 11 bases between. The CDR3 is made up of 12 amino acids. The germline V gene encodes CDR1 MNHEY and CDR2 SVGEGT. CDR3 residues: CASCASVYEQYF. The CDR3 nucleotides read TGTGCCAGCTGTGCTAGCGTCTACGAGCAGTACTTC.